This entry lists 30 T cell receptor beta chains sequenced from one sample in a study of cytotoxic CD8 clonotypes in ibrutinib-treated CLL. Profiled with immunoSEQ multiplex PCR; TCRdb holds only in-frame clones, not every one. Among 200,000 or so clones listed, about four fifths were seen once. Sequencing used PBMCs, obtained after 12 months of ibrutinib treatment. Every receptor here comes from a human donor with chronic lymphocytic leukemia.

This clone was seen a single time. The gene calls are TRBV7-9 and TRBJ1-4, with 9 bases that match TRBD1. Losses at the gene ends were 3 bases for V and 2 bases for J; bases not matched to a gene: 7. CDR1 is SEHNR and CDR2 is FQNEAQ in the germline V gene (reference sequence). The CDR3 is 17 amino acids. The CDR3 DNA is TGTGCCAGCAGCTTCGCGGCCGACAGGGGGACTAATGAAAAACTGTTTTTT. Protein product: CASSFAADRGTNEKLFF.

This chain links TRBV6-5 with TRBJ1-2, with D unresolved. The V end was cut by 6 bases, the J end by 6 bases, with 14 bases between. The CDR3 is 13 amino acids. CDR1 MNHEY and CDR2 SVGAGI come from the germline V gene. The CDR3 loop reads CASRPRPGDGYTF. CDR3 DNA sequence: TGTGCCAGCAGACCGAGGCCTGGGGATGGCTACACCTTC.

This chain links TRBV9 with TRBJ2-3; 12 bases are a match to TRBD2. Trimming took 4 bases from V and 9 from J; bases not matched to a gene: 15. Germline loops: CDR1 SGDLS, CDR2 YYNGEE. This CDR3 spans 17 amino acids. The CDR3 nucleotides are TGTGCCAGCAGCCCTGAGACTAGCGGGGGCCCTACGGGGACGCAGTATTTT. This gives the protein CASSPETSGGPTGTQYF.

V gene TRBV4-1 combines with J gene TRBJ2-5; D unresolved. CDR1 is MGHRA, CDR2 YSYEKL, per germline. The CDR3 length is 17 residues. The V end lost 0 bases, the J end lost 0 bases, and 14 bases lay between the germline ends. As DNA, the CDR3 is TGCGCCAGCAGCCAAGATCGGGTCCCCCGAAACCAAGAGACCCAGTACTTC. Translation gives CASSQDRVPRNQETQYF.

The chain has TRBV27 and TRBJ2-7, with TRBD2 identical over 9 bases. The CDR3 covers 15 residues. With V trimmed by 6 bases and J by 7 bases, 13 bases remained unmatched. Germline CDR1 is MNHEY and CDR2 is SMNVEV (reference sequence). In DNA form, the CDR3 reads TGTGCCAGCAGCTTAGCGGGAGCCCCCACCGCGGAGCAGTACTTC. Its protein product is CASSLAGAPTAEQYF.

The V call is TRBV7-8, the J call TRBJ1-1, with D possibly TRBD1 on 6 matching bases. Trimming took 1 base from V and 5 from J, leaving 14 bases between them. Germline V gene data show CDR1 as SGHVS and CDR2 as FQNEAQ. This CDR3 contains 15 residues. The CDR3 spells CASSLGSQGTTEAFF. The CDR3 DNA reads as TGTGCCAGCAGCTTAGGCTCACAGGGAACTACTGAAGCTTTCTTT.

This clone was found a few times. The V and J genes are TRBV1 and TRBJ2-3; TRBD1 was called by the table and not checked on the DNA. TRBV1 is a recognized pseudogene. There are 16 residues in the CDR3. CDR3 sequence: CTSSPRQGNGPDTQYF. CDR3 sequence (DNA): TGCACCAGCAGCCCTCGACAGGGTAATGGCCCAGATACGCAGTATTTT.

This chain joins TRBV10-3 and TRBJ2-7, with D perhaps assigned TRBD1 or TRBD2 (6 bases each). This CDR3 is built from 13 residues. The germline V and J ends were trimmed by 6 bases and 5 bases, with 14 bases remaining between them. Germline V lookup: CDR1 ENHRY, CDR2 SYGVKD. The CDR3 DNA sequence: TGTGCCATCAGCCAAACGGGGGCTCACGAGCAGTACTTC. Protein product: CAISQTGAHEQYF.

The chain joins TRBV27 to TRBJ2-2; no clear D gene. The CDR3 sequence is 13 residues long. The V gene's germline CDR1 is MNHEY and CDR2 SMNVEV (reference sequence). V was trimmed by 8 bases and J by 5 bases, leaving 12 bases between them. The CDR3 loop reads CASQSTLTGELFF. The CDR3, as DNA: TGTGCCAGCCAATCTACGTTAACCGGGGAGCTGTTTTTT.

The rearrangement links TRBV19 to TRBJ1-5; weak D call: TRBD1 (5 bases). Deletions cut 6 bases from V and 5 bases from J, with 14 bases between. Germline lookup yields CDR1 LNHDA and CDR2 SQIVND (reference sequence). There are 14 residues in the CDR3. The CDR3 protein is CASRGGQKYQPQHF. The DNA of the CDR3 is TGTGCCAGTAGGGGGGGTCAGAAGTATCAGCCCCAGCATTTT.

The chain is built from TRBV19 and TRBJ1-5; TRBD1 matches at 7 bases. CDR1 and CDR2 (germline): LNHDA, SQIVND (reference sequence). The V segment lost 5 bases and the J segment 6 bases; nucleotides outside the gene matches: 13. The CDR3 length is 16 residues. CDR3 loop: CASSSFPGGGFQPQHF. CDR3 sequence (DNA): TGTGCCAGTAGTTCCTTTCCGGGAGGGGGCTTTCAGCCCCAGCATTTT.

This chain links TRBV5-6 with TRBJ2-3, with D perhaps TRBD2 (6 bases). The germline V gene encodes CDR1 SGHDT and CDR2 YYEEEE. V was trimmed by 0 bases and J by 0 bases, leaving 14 bases between them. This CDR3 is 17 amino acids long. CDR3 sequence (DNA): TGTGCCAGCAGCTTGGCTAACTGGGACTCCAGCACAGATACGCAGTATTTT. Encoded protein: CASSLANWDSSTDTQYF.

The J gene is TRBJ2-7, the V gene TRBV4-1, with TRBD2 as a possible D gene (5 bases). The CDR3 has 14 residues. V shed 4 bases and J shed 1 base, with 11 bases lying between them. Germline V gives CDR1 MGHRA, CDR2 YSYEKL. Here the CDR3 reads CASSLSDFSYEQYF. The CDR3 region has the DNA TGCGCCAGCAGCCTGTCGGACTTTTCCTACGAGCAGTACTTC.

The chain employs TRBV14 and TRBJ1-1; TRBD1 is a possible D gene (5 bases). The V gene lost 5 bases and the J gene lost 0 bases, with 16 bases spanning the gap. Looked up from germline, CDR1 is SGHDN and CDR2 is FVKESK. The CDR3 totals 16 residues. The DNA of the CDR3 is TGTGCCAGCAGCTCCATGACAGTAATTATGAACACTGAAGCTTTCTTT. It yields the protein CASSSMTVIMNTEAFF.

The DNA for the CDR3 is TGTGCCACCGGAGGACAGCTTAATGAAAAACTGTTTTTT. Protein product: CATGGQLNEKLFF. This sequence joins TRBV10-3 and TRBJ1-4; D is perhaps TRBD1 (6 bases). Germline values: CDR1 ENHRY, CDR2 SYGVKD. The CDR3 contains 13 residues. Trimming left V 10 bases short and J 4 bases short, with 13 bases between.

The rearrangement joins TRBV29-1 to TRBJ1-2, with unresolved D. Per the germline V gene, CDR1 is SQVTM and CDR2 is ANQGSEA. Trimming left V 3 bases short and J 1 base short, with 15 bases between. There are 15 residues in the CDR3. The CDR3 is CSVEIGPDLNYGYTF. The CDR3 nucleotides read TGCAGCGTTGAGATTGGGCCTGACCTTAACTATGGCTACACCTTC.

The chain recombines TRBV4-1 with TRBJ1-1; D gene ambiguous. V lost 7 bases to trimming and J lost 4 bases, with 16 bases between them. The CDR3 is made up of 14 amino acids. The germline V gene has CDR1 MGHRA and CDR2 YSYEKL. CDR3 sequence: CASTLGSYGTEAFF. The CDR3 coding sequence is TGCGCCAGCACCCTCGGGAGTTATGGCACTGAAGCTTTCTTT.

V gene TRBV28 combines with J gene TRBJ2-1; 7 bases are shared with TRBD2. V dropped 0 bases and J dropped 6; count of bases not matched to a gene: 11. The CDR3 is made up of 17 amino acids. The germline V gene encodes CDR1 MDHEN and CDR2 SYDVKM. The CDR3 region has the DNA TGTGCCAGCAGTTTATGGGCTAGCGGCCATAGGCTCAATGAGCAGTTCTTC. Its translation: CASSLWASGHRLNEQFF.

This clone turned up a few times. This chain uses TRBV7-9 with TRBJ2-1; D may be TRBD1 (8 bases). Germline loops: CDR1 SEHNR, CDR2 FQNEAQ (reference sequence). V gave up 6 bases and J gave up 0 bases, with 15 bases separating them. This CDR3 contains 16 residues. The DNA for the CDR3 is TGTGCCAGCAGACAGGGGGGGCTTAGCTCCTACAATGAGCAGTTCTTC. This sequence encodes CASRQGGLSSYNEQFF.

Remarks on this clone: Other DNA variants within this sample encode the same CDR3. The gene calls are TRBV7-9 and TRBJ2-1; D is unclear. The V gene's germline CDR1 is SEHNR and CDR2 FQNEAQ (reference sequence). The CDR3 runs 10 residues. V lost 1 base to trimming and J lost 9 bases, with 1 base between them. The CDR3 loop reads CASSLGEQFF. In DNA, the CDR3 is TGTGCCAGCAGCTTAGGTGAGCAGTTCTTC.

The chain uses TRBV5-1 and TRBJ2-7, with 13 bases aligning to TRBD2. Germline V CDR1 and CDR2: SGHRS, YFSETQ. The CDR3 length is 16 residues. V was clipped by 4 bases and J by 10 bases; unmatched bases: 14. The CDR3 bases are TGCGCCAGCAGCCACGACCCACTAGCGGGGGGGCCCGACCAGTACTTC. Protein product: CASSHDPLAGGPDQYF. Based on the CDR3 plus reference TRBV5-1 and TRBJ2-7, the full variable domain is KAGVTQTPRYLIKTRGQQVTLSCSPISGHRSVSWYQQTPGQGLQFLFEYFSETQRNKGNFPGRFSGRQFSNSRSEMNVSTLELGDSALYLCASSHDPLAGGPDQYFGPGTRLTVT.

This CDR3 is CASSMSGSVEKLFF. For the CDR3, the DNA is TGTGCCAGTAGTATGTCGGGGTCGGTTGAAAAACTGTTTTTT. The V call is TRBV19, the J call TRBJ1-4; D ambiguous. CDR1 is LNHDA, CDR2 SQIVND, per germline (reference sequence). This CDR3 contains 14 residues. V was trimmed by 3 bases and J by 7 bases, leaving 12 bases between them. The entire variable domain, with the rest obtained from reference TRBV19 and TRBJ1-4, is as follows: DGGITQSPKYLFRKEGQNVTLSCEQNLNHDAMYWYRQDPGQGLRLIYYSQIVNDFQKGDIAEGYSVSREKKESFPLTVTSAQKNPTAFYLCASSMSGSVEKLFFGSGTQLSVL.

V usage is TRBV5-4 and J usage is TRBJ1-1; 7 positions agree with TRBD1. Germline-derived CDR1 and CDR2 are SGHNT and YYREEE (reference sequence). The CDR3 runs 18 residues. Trimming removed 4 bases from V and 1 base from J; junction bases left unmatched: 16. In DNA form, the CDR3 reads TGTGCCAGCAGCGATACCCGCGGGTTTGGACAGGAGAACACTGAAGCTTTCTTT. It specifies CASSDTRGFGQENTEAFF.

This clone was counted a few times. This chain joins TRBV6-1 and TRBJ1-1; 8 bases fit TRBD1. CDR1 and CDR2 from the germline V gene are MNHNS and SASEGT. The CDR3 extends over 15 amino acids. The trim removed 5 bases at V and 1 base at J, leaving 6 bases unmatched. The CDR3 region has the DNA TGTGCCAGCAGTCCCGCCGGGACAGGGAACACTGAAGCTTTCTTT. Protein: CASSPAGTGNTEAFF.

The chain links TRBV6-5 to TRBJ1-5; D is uncertain. In germline, CDR1 is MNHEY, CDR2 SVGAGI. V lost 5 bases, J lost 7 bases, and 9 bases lay in between. CDR3 size: 12 residues. CDR3 sequence reads: CASSRTGQPQHF. Written as DNA, the CDR3 is TGTGCCAGCAGTAGGACTGGGCAGCCCCAGCATTTT.

This clone has just a few counts. The genes are TRBV5-1 and TRBJ2-5; 8 bases agree with TRBD2. Germline CDR1 reads SGHRS; CDR2 reads YFSETQ. The CDR3 spans 16 residues. Losses at the gene ends were 0 bases for V and 1 base for J; bases not matched to a gene: 5. CDR3 sequence: CASSLVAGGVQETQYF. The CDR3 bases are TGCGCCAGCAGCTTGGTGGCGGGGGGAGTCCAAGAGACCCAGTACTTC.

V and J are TRBV27 and TRBJ2-7; 7 bases are a match to TRBD2. J lost 4 bases, V lost 6 bases, and 12 bases had no gene match. Germline loops: CDR1 MNHEY, CDR2 SMNVEV (reference sequence). This CDR3 is built from 15 residues. The CDR3 protein is CASSPAGGGTYEQYF. The CDR3 nucleotides read TGTGCCAGCAGCCCGGCCGGGGGAGGGACGTACGAGCAGTACTTC.

The rearrangement links TRBV5-4 to TRBJ2-1, with TRBD2 identical over 7 bases. CDR3 size: 15 residues. Germline loops: CDR1 SGHNT, CDR2 YYREEE (reference sequence). Trimming took 4 bases from V and 5 from J; bases not matched to a gene: 9. The CDR3 protein is CASSKERDYDNEQFF. CDR3 bases: TGTGCCAGCAGCAAAGAAAGGGACTATGACAATGAGCAGTTCTTC.

The J gene is TRBJ2-1, the V gene TRBV5-1, with a possible D match to TRBD2 (5 bases). The CDR3 is 13 residues long. The V gene lost 0 bases and the J gene lost 7 bases, with 8 bases spanning the gap. Looked up from germline, CDR1 is SGHRS and CDR2 is YFSETQ. The CDR3: CASSLVVANEQFF. CDR3 DNA sequence: TGCGCCAGCAGCTTGGTGGTAGCGAATGAGCAGTTCTTC.

The chain links TRBV5-5 to TRBJ2-7; D perhaps matches TRBD1 (5 bases). The V and J ends lost 0 bases and 1 base respectively, with 11 bases between them. Germline V CDR1 and CDR2: SGHKS, YYEKEE (reference sequence). The CDR3 has 15 residues. The CDR3 is CASSLGGVPSYEQYF. The CDR3 DNA sequence: TGTGCCAGCAGCTTGGGGGGCGTACCTTCCTACGAGCAGTACTTC.